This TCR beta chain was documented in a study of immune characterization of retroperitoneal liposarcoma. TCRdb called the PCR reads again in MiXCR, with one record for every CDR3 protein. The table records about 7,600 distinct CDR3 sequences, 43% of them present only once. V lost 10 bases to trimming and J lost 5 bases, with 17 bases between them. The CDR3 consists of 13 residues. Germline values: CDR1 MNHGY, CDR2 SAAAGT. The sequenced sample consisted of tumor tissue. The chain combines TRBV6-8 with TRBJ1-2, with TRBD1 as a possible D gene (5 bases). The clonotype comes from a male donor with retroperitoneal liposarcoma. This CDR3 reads CATRQPPGYGYTF. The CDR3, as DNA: TGTGCCACCAGACAGCCGCCGGGATATGGCTACACCTTC.